One and the same sample provided the 18 T cell receptor beta chains below, sequenced in a study of cytomegalovirus exposure and HLA in healthy donors. Researchers ran the PCR with 60 Vbeta and 13 Jbeta primers. TCRdb's table, derived via immunoSEQ multiplex PCR, lists solely in-frame clones and lacks some. This sample has roughly 190,000 clones, with over 70% found just once. Sequenced sample: PBMCs. Receptor source: a woman in her thirties in good health and CMV-seropositive.

The CDR3 spells CASSRPTSGNEEQYF. The CDR3 DNA reads TGTGCCAGCAGCCGTCCGACTAGCGGGAATGAAGAGCAGTACTTC. V usage is TRBV6-5 and J usage is TRBJ2-7; 11 bases agree with TRBD2. Germline CDR1 MNHEY, CDR2 SVGAGI. The CDR3 spans 15 residues. The J segment lost 7 bases and the V segment lost 6 bases, leaving 11 bases of the junction unmatched.

CDR3 sequence (DNA): TGCGCCAGCAGCTTGATCGGGGGGAGGATGAACACTGAAGCTTTCTTT. Protein sequence: CASSLIGGRMNTEAFF. The chain uses TRBV5-1 and TRBJ1-1, with D tentatively TRBD1 (5 bases). This CDR3 comprises 16 residues. Trimming stripped 1 base from V and 0 bases from J, with 13 bases between. Germline V gene lookup returns CDR1 SGHRS and CDR2 YFSETQ. The entire variable domain, with the rest obtained from reference TRBV5-1 and TRBJ1-1, is as follows: KAGVTQTPRYLIKTRGQQVTLSCSPISGHRSVSWYQQTPGQGLQFLFEYFSETQRNKGNFPGRFSGRQFSNSRSEMNVSTLELGDSALYLCASSLIGGRMNTEAFFGQGTRLTVV.

This sequence joins TRBV28 and TRBJ1-5; TRBD1 is a possible D gene (5 bases). Trimming pared 7 bases from V and 3 bases from J, leaving 13 bases between. Per the germline V gene, CDR1 is MDHEN and CDR2 is SYDVKM. There are 14 residues in the CDR3. The CDR3 DNA reads as TGTGCCAGCAACATAGTAGGGGCCAATCAGCCCCAGCATTTT. Its translation: CASNIVGANQPQHF.

CDR3 bases: TGTGCCAGCAGCCTTCGACAGGGGGCGAGTAGAGATACGCAGTATTTT. The encoded protein is CASSLRQGASRDTQYF. The chain combines TRBV11-2 with TRBJ2-3; 10 nucleotides agree with TRBD1. The CDR3 is 16 amino acids. V was clipped by 5 bases and J by 5 bases; unmatched bases: 10. CDR1 and CDR2 (germline): SGHAT, FQNNGV. The complete variable domain, with remaining parts taken from reference TRBV11-2 and TRBJ2-3, reads EAGVAQSPRYKIIEKRQSVAFWCNPISGHATLYWYQQILGQGPKLLIQFQNNGVVDDSQLPKDRFSAERLKGVDSTLKIQPAKLEDSAVYLCASSLRQGASRDTQYFGPGTRLTVL.

The genes are TRBV28 and TRBJ1-1, with 7 bases fitting TRBD1. After removal of 6 bases from V and 1 base from J, the junction contained 14 bases not matched to a gene. CDR3 length: 17 amino acids. The V gene's germline CDR1 is MDHEN and CDR2 SYDVKM. The DNA for the CDR3 is TGTGCCAGCAGACAAAACCGCGGGACAGCTAGGAACACTGAAGCTTTCTTT. Residues: CASRQNRGTARNTEAFF.

V is TRBV27 and J is TRBJ2-3; D perhaps matches TRBD2 (6 bases). Looked up from germline, CDR1 is MNHEY and CDR2 is SMNVEV (reference sequence). Between the trimmed V and J ends, which lost 3 bases and 4 bases, there was a span of 11 bases. This CDR3 has 14 residues. In nucleotides, the CDR3 is TGTGCCAGCAGTTTGACGGGACTCGCAGATACGCAGTATTTT. Translation: CASSLTGLADTQYF.

This clone appeared once. A junction boundary mismatches the germline segment, possibly from a read error. J is TRBJ2-7 and V is TRBV7-7, with TRBD1 as a possible D gene (5 bases). Germline CDR1 is SSHAT and CDR2 is FNYEAQ (reference sequence). This CDR3 region has 16 residues. The CDR3 protein is CASSLLGRSQIYEQYF. In DNA form, the CDR3 reads TGTGCTAGCAGCTTATTGGGGCGCTCGCAGATCTACGAGCAGTACTTC.

The CDR3, as DNA: TGCGCCAGCAGCCAGGGACTAGCCGGGGACTACGAGCAGTACTTC. Protein product: CASSQGLAGDYEQYF. This rearrangement joins TRBV4-1 to TRBJ2-7; TRBD2 aligns across 9 bases. The CDR3 is 15 residues long. Trimming at V came to 3 bases and at J to 3 bases, leaving 6 bases not matched to a gene. The V gene's germline CDR1 is MGHRA and CDR2 YSYEKL.

The CDR3 nucleotides are TGTGCCAGCAGCTTAAGTGCGGGAGGCAAAAACATTCAGTACTTC. Amino acid sequence: CASSLSAGGKNIQYF. This chain links TRBV7-9 with TRBJ2-4; TRBD2 agrees at 8 bases. The CDR3 is 15 amino acids. After removal of 2 bases from V and 3 bases from J, the junction contained 3 bases not matched to a gene. Germline V gene data show CDR1 as SEHNR and CDR2 as FQNEAQ (reference sequence).

The V and J genes are TRBV7-8 and TRBJ1-1; D is ambiguous. Germline V lookup: CDR1 SGHVS, CDR2 FQNEAQ. There are 13 residues in the CDR3. Trimming removed 2 bases from V and 0 bases from J, with 4 bases in between. The CDR3 region is CASSLYVNTEAFF. DNA of the CDR3: TGTGCCAGCAGCTTATATGTGAACACTGAAGCTTTCTTT.

The rearrangement joins TRBV19 to TRBJ1-1; 7 bases align to TRBD1. The J segment lost 1 base and the V segment lost 6 bases, leaving 14 bases of the junction unmatched. The CDR3 is 17 residues long. The germline gives CDR1 LNHDA, CDR2 SQIVND (reference sequence). CDR3 protein: CASRAGTALDPNTEAFF. CDR3 sequence (DNA): TGTGCCAGTAGGGCCGGGACAGCTCTTGACCCGAACACTGAAGCTTTCTTT.

This clone was detected only once. The chain is built from TRBV18 and TRBJ2-3; 10 bases line up with TRBD1. After removal of 5 bases from V and 5 bases from J, the junction contained 7 bases not matched to a gene. The CDR3 is 15 amino acids. Germline values: CDR1 KGHSH, CDR2 LQKENI. The CDR3 sequence: CASSYGQGERDTQYF. As DNA, the CDR3 is TGTGCCAGCTCATACGGACAGGGGGAAAGAGATACGCAGTATTTT.

The chain links TRBV7-6 to TRBJ1-1; D not certain. Per germline, CDR1 SGHVS and CDR2 FNYEAQ. With 3 bases removed from V and 3 bases from J, the gap between germline ends came to 8 bases. This CDR3 has 13 amino acids. CDR3 sequence: CASSFREHTEAFF. The DNA of the CDR3 is TGTGCCAGCAGCTTTAGAGAGCACACTGAAGCTTTCTTT.

The chain recombines TRBV7-6 with TRBJ2-5; TRBD2 agrees at 7 bases. Trimming took 3 bases from V and 0 from J; bases not matched to a gene: 10. Germline V lookup: CDR1 SGHVS, CDR2 FNYEAQ. The CDR3 has 17 amino acids. The CDR3 coding sequence is TGTGCCAGCAGCTTCGACCCGGATCTAGCGGACCAAGAGACCCAGTACTTC. As protein: CASSFDPDLADQETQYF. The variable domain in full, completed from reference TRBV7-6 and TRBJ2-5, reads GAGVSQSPRYKVTKRGQDVALRCDPISGHVSLYWYRQALGQGPEFLTYFNYEAQQDKSGLPNDRFSAERPEGSISTLTIQRTEQRDSAMYRCASSFDPDLADQETQYFGPGTRLLVL.

The rearrangement links TRBV5-1 to TRBJ2-5; 14 bases are shared with TRBD2. Germline loops: CDR1 SGHRS, CDR2 YFSETQ. The junction had 9 bases not matched to a gene; V was cut back by 3 bases and J by 5 bases. The CDR3 runs 17 residues. DNA of the CDR3: TGCGCCAGCAGCTACGCGGGACTAGCGGGGGCGAGGGAGACCCAGTACTTC. This sequence encodes CASSYAGLAGARETQYF.

This clone has a handful of counts. As DNA, the CDR3 is TGTGCCAGCAGTTTACGCTCAGGGAGGGTTGGCTATGGCTACACCTTC. Encoded protein: CASSLRSGRVGYGYTF. The chain couples TRBV28 to TRBJ1-2, with D possibly matching TRBD1 (5 bases). Trimming took off 2 bases at V and 4 bases at J, with 17 bases between the two ends. Germline V gene lookup returns CDR1 MDHEN and CDR2 SYDVKM. The CDR3 has 16 residues.

This chain uses TRBV27 with TRBJ1-5; TRBD1 matches 7 bases. V was clipped by 3 bases and J by 3 bases; unmatched bases: 2. The CDR3 consists of 14 residues. Looked up from germline, CDR1 is MNHEY and CDR2 is SMNVEV (reference sequence). The CDR3 is CASSFGTVNQPQHF. CDR3 nucleotides: TGTGCCAGCAGTTTCGGGACAGTCAATCAGCCCCAGCATTTT.

The V call is TRBV6-1, the J call TRBJ1-2, with 8 positions matching TRBD1. CDR3 length: 16 residues. CDR1 and CDR2 (germline): MNHNS, SASEGT. Losses at the gene ends were 4 bases for V and 6 bases for J; bases not matched to a gene: 13. CDR3: CASSVGYLTGGDGYTF. CDR3 nucleotide sequence: TGTGCCAGCAGTGTAGGGTACCTCACAGGGGGAGATGGCTACACCTTC.